This record concerns one TCR beta chain sequence. The data are from a study of cytomegalovirus exposure and HLA in healthy donors. The primer mix had 60 Vbeta and 13 Jbeta primers. Profiling relied on immunoSEQ multiplex PCR, and the TCRdb table lists in-frame clones only, not all of them. This table has some 180,000 clones, roughly 80% appearing once. Input material: PBMCs. This clonotype originated in a male donor in good health and CMV-seronegative.

CDR3 bases: TGTGCCAGCAGCTTAGGGGATTTTCGGGGGGGGATCCAAGAGACCCAGTACTTC. This sequence encodes CASSLGDFRGGIQETQYF. The chain uses TRBV11-2 and TRBJ2-5; 8 bases match TRBD2. Germline CDR1 is SGHAT and CDR2 is FQNNGV. Germline trimming cut 1 base from V and 1 base from J; bases unmatched to any gene: 11. This CDR3 has 18 residues.